Below, 30 T cell receptor beta chains from the same sample are listed, as sequenced in a study of CD8+ T cells in alopecia areata. cDNA prepared by RNA extraction and subsequent reverse transcription served as the template for sequencing. Sequencing used immunoSEQ multiplex PCR; TCRdb keeps in-frame clones, though not all of them. The repertoire has more than 90,000 clones, 35% to 45% of them found once; the top ten carry approximately 3.3%. Sequencing was carried out using CD4+ T cells sorted from blood. The receptors were gathered from a human donor with alopecia areata.

This clone has more than one count but fewer than ten. V gene TRBV15 combines with J gene TRBJ1-1; possible D gene TRBD1, 5 bases. CDR1 is LNHNV and CDR2 is YYDKDF in the germline V gene (reference sequence). This CDR3 spans 13 amino acids. The germline V and J ends were trimmed by 3 bases and 2 bases, with 7 bases remaining between them. CDR3: CATSRTVNTEAFF. The CDR3 DNA reads as TGTGCCACCAGCAGGACAGTAAACACTGAAGCTTTCTTT.

The rearrangement links TRBV29-1 to TRBJ1-2, with 7 bases identical to TRBD1. The V gene end was trimmed by 7 bases and the J gene end by 2 bases; junction bases not matched to a gene: 7. The germline gives CDR1 SQVTM, CDR2 ANQGSEA. The CDR3 is 13 amino acids. The CDR3 coding sequence is TGCAGCGCCTGGGACAGCTTAAACTATGGCTACACCTTC. Amino acid sequence: CSAWDSLNYGYTF.

The chain couples TRBV7-2 to TRBJ2-5; 8 bases are a match to TRBD1. Trimming cost V 5 bases and J 3 bases; bases outside gene matches: 5. The CDR3 covers 14 residues. CDR1 and CDR2 from the germline V gene are SGHTA and FQGNSA. CDR3 residues: CASSQQTGEETQYF. The CDR3 DNA sequence: TGTGCCAGCAGCCAGCAGACAGGGGAAGAGACCCAGTACTTC.

The rearrangement links TRBV5-1 to TRBJ2-5; no firm D call. This CDR3 region has 14 residues. Trimming pared 0 bases from V and 2 bases from J, leaving 8 bases between. CDR1 is SGHRS and CDR2 is YFSETQ in the germline V gene. CDR3 amino acids: CASSLDSYQETQYF. The DNA of the CDR3 is TGCGCCAGCAGCTTGGACAGCTATCAAGAGACCCAGTACTTC. Using reference TRBV5-1 and TRBJ2-5 for the parts outside the CDR3, the full variable domain is KAGVTQTPRYLIKTRGQQVTLSCSPISGHRSVSWYQQTPGQGLQFLFEYFSETQRNKGNFPGRFSGRQFSNSRSEMNVSTLELGDSALYLCASSLDSYQETQYFGPGTRLLVL.

The chain employs TRBV5-1 and TRBJ2-7, with 12 bases lining up with TRBD1. The CDR3 sequence is 15 residues long. Looked up from germline, CDR1 is SGHRS and CDR2 is YFSETQ. V gave up 3 bases and J gave up 5 bases; unmatched junction bases: 6. The CDR3 loop reads CASSSPGTGGNEQYF. DNA of the CDR3: TGCGCCAGCAGCTCACCCGGGACAGGGGGCAACGAGCAGTACTTC.

V and J are TRBV5-1 and TRBJ1-2; D gene ambiguous. Germline V CDR1 and CDR2: SGHRS, YFSETQ. The V end was cut by 0 bases, the J end by 3 bases, with 12 bases between. CDR3 length equals 15 residues. DNA for the CDR3: TGCGCCAGCAGCTTGGATCCGGGTATGGACTATGGCTACACCTTC. It is translated as CASSLDPGMDYGYTF.

This clone was seen more than once but under ten times. The rearrangement joins TRBV29-1 to TRBJ1-1; D not resolved. Trimming left V 7 bases short and J 0 bases short, with 9 bases between. The germline V gene encodes CDR1 SQVTM and CDR2 ANQGSEA. The CDR3 runs 12 residues. This chain's CDR3 is CSAWALNTEAFF. The CDR3, as DNA: TGCAGCGCTTGGGCCCTGAACACTGAAGCTTTCTTT.

This clone was seen a handful of times. Other DNA variants within this sample encode the same CDR3. V gene TRBV29-1 combines with J gene TRBJ2-5; 8 bases match TRBD1. CDR1 SQVTM and CDR2 ANQGSEA come from the germline V gene. The CDR3 is made up of 12 amino acids. Trimming took 4 bases from V and 4 from J; bases not matched to a gene: 2. The CDR3 reads CSVGQGRETQYF. In nucleotides, the CDR3 is TGCAGCGTTGGACAGGGGAGAGAGACCCAGTACTTC.

The CDR3 sequence is CSVGQGVDYGYTF. CDR3 bases: TGCAGCGTTGGACAGGGAGTAGACTATGGCTACACCTTC. The chain recombines TRBV29-1 with TRBJ1-2; TRBD1 matches at 7 bases. This CDR3 region has 13 residues. With 4 bases clipped from V and 3 bases from J, the junction kept 5 bases outside the gene matches. CDR1 SQVTM and CDR2 ANQGSEA come from the germline V gene.

This clone was found a few times. The V call is TRBV29-1, the J call TRBJ1-1; TRBD1 is a possible D gene (5 bases). Germline V CDR1 and CDR2: SQVTM, ANQGSEA. The V gene lost 7 bases and the J gene lost 2 bases, with 14 bases spanning the gap. The CDR3 runs to 13 residues. CDR3: CSATTVENTEAFF. The CDR3 bases are TGCAGCGCAACGACAGTAGAAAACACTGAAGCTTTCTTT.

The chain joins TRBV4-1 to TRBJ2-5, with D tentatively TRBD1 (6 bases). CDR3 length equals 13 residues. Trimming took off 4 bases at V and 4 bases at J, with 10 bases between the two ends. CDR1 and CDR2 (germline): MGHRA, YSYEKL. The CDR3, as DNA: TGCGCCAGCAGCCTAGGACAGATAGAGACCCAGTACTTC. Its translation is CASSLGQIETQYF.

The rearrangement uses TRBV7-9 and TRBJ2-7, with D perhaps TRBD1 or TRBD2 (5 bases each). The CDR3 covers 11 residues. Germline CDR1 SEHNR, CDR2 FQNEAQ (reference sequence). V lost 5 bases to trimming and J lost 6 bases, with 8 bases between them. This CDR3 is CASSAGTEQYF. The CDR3 nucleotides read TGTGCCAGCAGCGCAGGGACCGAGCAGTACTTC.

The CDR3 nucleotides are TGCGCCAGCAGCCCGGGACTAGCGTCGTACAATGAGCAGTTCTTC. Amino acid sequence: CASSPGLASYNEQFF. This chain uses TRBV5-1 with TRBJ2-1; 10 bases are shared with TRBD2. From germline, CDR1 is SGHRS and CDR2 YFSETQ. The J segment lost 4 bases and the V segment lost 4 bases, leaving 5 bases of the junction unmatched. The CDR3 runs to 15 residues.

This chain joins TRBV6-6 and TRBJ2-7, with 11 nucleotides matching TRBD2. V was pared by 0 bases and J by 6 bases, with 7 bases of the junction left unmatched. CDR1 and CDR2 from the germline V gene are MNHNY and SVGAGI (reference sequence). The CDR3 spans 16 residues. CDR3 sequence: CASSYSGLAGGREQYF. In DNA, the CDR3 is TGTGCCAGCAGTTACTCCGGGCTAGCGGGAGGTCGCGAGCAGTACTTC.

The gene calls are TRBV5-1 and TRBJ1-2; 7 bases map to TRBD1. The CDR3 is 13 amino acids. CDR1 and CDR2 from the germline V gene are SGHRS and YFSETQ. V lost 2 bases and J lost 8; bases outside the gene matches: 6. In DNA, the CDR3 is TGCGCCAGCAGCTTAGGGACAGCCGGCGGCTACACCTTC. Its protein is CASSLGTAGGYTF.

This clone was picked up many times. The chain joins TRBV7-2 to TRBJ2-2; the match to TRBD2 covers 9 bases. CDR1 is SGHTA and CDR2 is FQGNSA in the germline V gene. This CDR3 comprises 18 residues. J lost 7 bases, V lost 5 bases, and 17 bases had no gene match. CDR3 amino acids: CASSLSRERGARGGELFF. In nucleotides, the CDR3 is TGTGCCAGCAGCCTCTCTCGAGAGCGGGGGGCCCGAGGCGGGGAGCTGTTTTTT.

The chain has TRBV28 and TRBJ1-2; no definite D call. The CDR3 has 14 residues. Germline V CDR1 and CDR2: MDHEN, SYDVKM. Deletions cut 1 base from V and 4 bases from J, with 10 bases between. The CDR3 coding sequence is TGTGCCAGCAGTTTATCCCAGGTCGGCTATGGCTACACCTTC. It codes for CASSLSQVGYGYTF.

This sequence joins TRBV7-9 and TRBJ2-7, with D perhaps TRBD1 or TRBD2 (5 bases each). With 4 bases removed from V and 3 bases from J, the gap between germline ends came to 16 bases. The CDR3 runs to 15 residues. The V gene's germline CDR1 is SEHNR and CDR2 FQNEAQ (reference sequence). The CDR3 coding sequence is TGTGCCAGCAGCTCCGGGACCGCCCTTAACTACGAGCAGTACTTC. Its protein product is CASSSGTALNYEQYF.

V is TRBV29-1 and J is TRBJ1-3; D is possibly TRBD1 (6 bases). CDR3 size: 13 residues. Germline values: CDR1 SQVTM, CDR2 ANQGSEA. With 4 bases removed from V and 5 bases from J, the gap between germline ends came to 12 bases. The chain's CDR3 is CSVGLQGRNTIYF. Written as DNA, the CDR3 is TGCAGCGTTGGACTCCAGGGGCGAAACACCATATATTTT.

This clone was seen a handful of times. The chain carries TRBV7-2 and TRBJ2-5; weak D call: TRBD1 (5 bases). V was clipped by 4 bases and J by 13 bases, with 13 bases between them. The CDR3 runs to 11 residues. The V gene's germline CDR1 is SGHTA and CDR2 FQGNSA. CDR3 bases: TGTGCCAGCAGCTATCGACAGAGGACGTACTTC. It codes for CASSYRQRTYF.

Written as DNA, the CDR3 is TGTGCCAGCAGTACCATAGGGGGCTCTAGCACAGATACGCAGTATTTT. Translating it yields CASSTIGGSSTDTQYF. This rearrangement joins TRBV27 to TRBJ2-3, with 7 bases matching TRBD1. V lost 5 bases to trimming and J lost 0 bases; unmatched junction nucleotides: 8. The CDR3 extends over 16 amino acids. Germline lookup yields CDR1 MNHEY and CDR2 SMNVEV (reference sequence).

This clone was recorded a few times. CDR3: CASSFGGPGAFF. CDR3 nucleotides: TGTGCCAGCAGCTTCGGGGGGCCGGGAGCTTTCTTT. V and J are TRBV7-2 and TRBJ1-1, with D possibly TRBD1 on 6 matching bases. The V gene lost 3 bases and the J gene lost 10 bases, with 12 bases spanning the gap. The CDR3 spans 12 residues. From germline, CDR1 is SGHTA and CDR2 FQGNSA. Drawing the rest from reference TRBV7-2 and TRBJ1-1, the complete variable domain is GAGVSQSPSNKVTEKGKDVELRCDPISGHTALYWYRQSLGQGLEFLIYFQGNSAPDKSGLPSDRFSAERTGGSVSTLTIQRTQQEDSAVYLCASSFGGPGAFFGQGTRLTVV.

This clone showed up just a few times. In nucleotides, the CDR3 is TGTGCCAGCAGCCAAGATCCGGTAGATACGCAGTATTTT. Encoded protein: CASSQDPVDTQYF. J is TRBJ2-3 and V is TRBV4-2, with D unclear. From germline, CDR1 is LGHNA and CDR2 YNFKEQ. This CDR3 is built from 13 residues. V was cut by 0 bases and J by 5 bases, with 6 bases left in between.

The rearrangement joins TRBV7-2 to TRBJ2-7; a possible D gene is TRBD2 (5 bases). The V end lost 1 base, the J end lost 3 bases, and 13 bases lay between the germline ends. This CDR3 comprises 15 residues. The germline V gene has CDR1 SGHTA and CDR2 FQGNSA. CDR3 nucleotide sequence: TGTGCCAGCAGCTTAGGGGGTAGCGACATCTACGAGCAGTACTTC. Its protein product is CASSLGGSDIYEQYF.

The V gene is TRBV29-1, the J gene TRBJ1-2; tentatively, D is TRBD1 (5 bases). The CDR3 runs to 13 residues. Trimming left V 3 bases short and J 6 bases short, with 14 bases between. Germline V gene sequence: CDR1 SQVTM, CDR2 ANQGSEA. The CDR3 DNA is TGCAGCGTTGATTTTGGGACGGAAAATGGCTACACCTTC. Translation gives CSVDFGTENGYTF. Combining the CDR3 with reference TRBV29-1 and TRBJ1-2 gives the whole variable domain SAVISQKPSRDICQRGTSLTIQCQVDSQVTMMFWYRQQPGQSLTLIATANQGSEATYESGFVIDKFPISRPNLTFSTLTVSNMSPEDSSIYLCSVDFGTENGYTFGSGTRLTVV.

This clone occurred a few times. The chain uses TRBV7-9 and TRBJ2-7, with 7 bases that match TRBD2. V dropped 5 bases and J dropped 4; count of bases not matched to a gene: 8. CDR1 is SEHNR, CDR2 FQNEAQ, per germline (reference sequence). This CDR3 region has 14 residues. CDR3 sequence: CASSRELAGYEQYF. In DNA, the CDR3 is TGTGCCAGCAGCCGAGAGTTAGCGGGTTACGAGCAGTACTTC.

This clone has a handful of counts. The J gene is TRBJ1-1, the V gene TRBV7-9; 7 nucleotides match TRBD1. The V and J ends lost 3 bases and 0 bases, in that order; junction bases with no gene match: 1. The CDR3 length is 14 residues. Per germline, CDR1 SEHNR and CDR2 FQNEAQ (reference sequence). CDR3: CASSLDRMNTEAFF. The CDR3 DNA reads TGTGCCAGCAGCTTGGACAGGATGAACACTGAAGCTTTCTTT.

The chain is built from TRBV29-1 and TRBJ2-2; D possibly corresponds to TRBD1 (6 bases). The V gene lost 6 bases and the J gene lost 8 bases, with 13 bases spanning the gap. CDR3 length: 12 residues. CDR1 and CDR2 from the germline V gene are SQVTM and ANQGSEA. The CDR3 DNA sequence: TGCAGCGTGGACAGCATACGGGGGGAGCTGTTTTTT. This encodes CSVDSIRGELFF.

The genes are TRBV15 and TRBJ2-2; D call uncertain. The CDR3 runs 12 residues. The ends were cut back, 0 bases at V and 13 bases at J, with 9 bases in the middle. Germline V gives CDR1 LNHNV, CDR2 YYDKDF (reference sequence). The CDR3 sequence: CATSRDPGRLFF. CDR3 coding DNA: TGTGCCACCAGCAGAGATCCCGGCCGGCTGTTTTTT.

This chain uses TRBV2 with TRBJ1-2; 7 nucleotides line up with TRBD1. The CDR3 spans 14 residues. V gave up 8 bases and J gave up 2 bases; unmatched junction bases: 8. From germline, CDR1 is SNHLY and CDR2 FYNNEI. CDR3 DNA: TGTGCCAGCCGACCCGGGACAGCCAACTATGGCTACACCTTC. This codes for CASRPGTANYGYTF.